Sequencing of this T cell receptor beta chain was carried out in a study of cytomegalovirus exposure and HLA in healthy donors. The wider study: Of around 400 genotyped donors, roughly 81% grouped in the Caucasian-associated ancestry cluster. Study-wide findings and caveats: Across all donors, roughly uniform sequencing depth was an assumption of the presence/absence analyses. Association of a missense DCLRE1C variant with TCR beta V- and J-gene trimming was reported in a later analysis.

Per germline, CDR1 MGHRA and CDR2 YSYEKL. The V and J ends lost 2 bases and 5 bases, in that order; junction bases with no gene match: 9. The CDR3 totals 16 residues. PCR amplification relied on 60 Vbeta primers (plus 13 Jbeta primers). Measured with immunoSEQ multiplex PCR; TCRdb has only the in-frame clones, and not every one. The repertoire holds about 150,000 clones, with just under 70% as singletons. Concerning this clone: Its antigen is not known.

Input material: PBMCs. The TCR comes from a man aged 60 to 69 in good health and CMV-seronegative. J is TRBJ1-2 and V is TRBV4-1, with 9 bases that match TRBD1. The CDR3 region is CASSQPGTGKGYGYTF. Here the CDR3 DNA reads TGCGCCAGCAGCCAACCGGGGACAGGGAAGGGGTATGGCTACACCTTC.